The 10 T cell receptor beta chains given below trace back to one sample, sequenced in a study of blood T cell repertoires in COVID-19. The data were produced by immunoSEQ multiplex PCR, yet TCRdb's version contains in-frame clones alone and is incomplete. The sample includes around 250,000 clones, 70% to 90% seen only once; the top ten take over 6%. The sequencing sample was made of peripheral blood. Receptor source: a woman aged 70-85 years with active or convalescent COVID-19.

This clone was observed a handful of times. The chain has TRBV14 and TRBJ1-1, with D possibly being TRBD1 (5 bases). Germline values: CDR1 SGHDN, CDR2 FVKESK. CDR3 length: 11 amino acids. Trimming took 3 bases from V and 11 from J, leaving 10 bases between them. CDR3 region: CASSQGGMAFF. As DNA, the CDR3 is TGTGCCAGCAGCCAGGGGGGAATGGCTTTCTTT.

The rearrangement links TRBV19 to TRBJ1-6; 7 nucleotides align to TRBD1. The CDR3 runs to 15 residues. Trimming took 1 base from V and 8 from J; bases not matched to a gene: 5. Germline V gives CDR1 LNHDA, CDR2 SQIVND (reference sequence). This CDR3 reads CASSIGQGDDSPLHF. CDR3 coding DNA: TGTGCCAGTAGTATAGGACAGGGCGATGATTCACCCCTCCACTTT.

The gene calls are TRBV12-3 or TRBV12-4 and TRBJ2-7; D remains ambiguous. This CDR3 is 12 amino acids long. Trimming shortened V by 1 base and J by 6 bases, and 7 bases separated the two germline ends. CDR3 bases: TGTGCCAGCAGTTTAGGAGGTCGCGAGCAGTACTTC. It encodes CASSLGGREQYF.

The rearrangement uses TRBV19 and TRBJ2-5; 10 bases agree with TRBD1. This CDR3 contains 17 residues. Germline CDR1 is LNHDA and CDR2 is SQIVND (reference sequence). The junction had 9 bases not matched to a gene; V was cut back by 4 bases and J by 1 base. The CDR3 loop is CASSSGGRDRGQETQYF. CDR3 nucleotides: TGTGCCAGTAGTAGCGGGGGACGGGACAGGGGCCAAGAGACCCAGTACTTC.

The chain has TRBV2 and TRBJ1-2, with 8 positions matching TRBD1. The CDR3 totals 12 residues. Germline values: CDR1 SNHLY, CDR2 FYNNEI. With V trimmed by 9 bases and J by 8 bases, 8 bases remained unmatched. CDR3 amino acids: CARTGTGPGYTF. CDR3 DNA sequence: TGTGCCAGAACCGGGACAGGCCCCGGCTACACCTTC.

The gene calls are TRBV11-1 and TRBJ2-3; 11 positions match TRBD2. Germline CDR1 and CDR2: SGHAT and FQDESV (reference sequence). J lost 3 bases, V lost 1 base, and 3 bases had no gene match. There are 16 residues in the CDR3. The CDR3 sequence: CASSLELAGDTDTQYF. In DNA, the CDR3 is TGTGCCAGCAGCTTAGAACTAGCGGGGGATACAGATACGCAGTATTTT.

The J gene is TRBJ2-5, the V gene TRBV5-1; the D gene is possibly TRBD2 (5 bases). Germline CDR1 is SGHRS and CDR2 is YFSETQ. Trimming cost V 4 bases and J 4 bases, with 17 bases left between them. This CDR3 contains 15 residues. CDR3 in DNA: TGCGCCAGCAGCCAGGATGGTGGAGGCCGAGAGACCCAGTACTTC. Amino acids: CASSQDGGGRETQYF.

About this clone: Other DNA sequences from this sample encode an identical CDR3 as well. The chain combines TRBV29-1 with TRBJ1-1, with TRBD1 matching 8 bases. V lost 6 bases to trimming and J lost 2 bases; unmatched junction nucleotides: 2. This CDR3 spans 12 amino acids. Per the germline V gene, CDR1 is SQVTM and CDR2 is ANQGSEA. The chain's CDR3 is CSVGQGNTEAFF. CDR3 DNA: TGCAGCGTCGGACAGGGCAACACTGAAGCTTTCTTT.

The chain joins TRBV24-1 to TRBJ2-3, with D perhaps TRBD1 (6 bases). Trimming removed 2 bases at V and 2 bases at J, with 13 bases between. This CDR3 spans 16 amino acids. The germline CDR1 and CDR2 sequences are KGHDR and SFDVKD. CDR3 loop: CATSDSQGTDTDTQYF. The CDR3 DNA sequence: TGTGCCACCAGTGATTCACAGGGAACGGACACAGATACGCAGTATTTT.

This clone has just one count. The chain carries TRBV12-5 and TRBJ1-4; 9 nucleotides align to TRBD1. CDR3 length equals 15 residues. J gave up 5 bases and V 0 bases, and 1 base lay outside the gene matches. Germline values: CDR1 LGHNT, CDR2 FRNRAP. The DNA of the CDR3 is TGTGCTAGTGGTTTGGTAGGGACAGGGAATGAAAAACTGTTTTTT. It yields the protein CASGLVGTGNEKLFF. The variable domain in full, completed from reference TRBV12-5 and TRBJ1-4, reads DARVTQTPRHKVTEMGQEVTMRCQPILGHNTVFWYRQTMMQGLELLAYFRNRAPLDDSGMPKDRFSAEMPDATLATLKIQPSEPRDSAVYFCASGLVGTGNEKLFFGSGTQLSVL.